This T cell receptor beta chain comes out of a study of sequential checkpoint blockade in melanoma. About the research overall: Arm A got nivolumab then ipilimumab; arm B the reverse, 1:1. Each arm's sequence ended with maintenance nivolumab.

Only in-frame clones appear in the TCRdb table, and some are missing; sequencing was by immunoSEQ multiplex PCR. The sample has fewer than 15,000 clones; 70% to 80% are singletons. The V segment lost 6 bases and the J segment 4 bases; nucleotides outside the gene matches: 7. The CDR3 extends over 14 amino acids. CDR1 and CDR2 (germline): MNHEY, SVGAGI. Treatment noted: randomized to nivolumab then ipilimumab (arm A) or the reverse (arm B). Sorted cells were live CD3+CD8+, lacking CD19 and CD56, from PBMCs. The genes are TRBV6-5 and TRBJ2-7; 9 bases agree with TRBD1. The receptor was derived from a human patient with melanoma. Some clones in this sample may be carry-over from other donors' samples. The input for sequencing was CD8+ T cells sorted from blood (inferred from file names), taken from a patient given nivolumab and ipilimumab in sequence. CDR3 sequence: CASRYGTGSYEQYF. The CDR3 DNA follows: TGTGCCAGCAGATACGGGACAGGGTCGTACGAGCAGTACTTC.